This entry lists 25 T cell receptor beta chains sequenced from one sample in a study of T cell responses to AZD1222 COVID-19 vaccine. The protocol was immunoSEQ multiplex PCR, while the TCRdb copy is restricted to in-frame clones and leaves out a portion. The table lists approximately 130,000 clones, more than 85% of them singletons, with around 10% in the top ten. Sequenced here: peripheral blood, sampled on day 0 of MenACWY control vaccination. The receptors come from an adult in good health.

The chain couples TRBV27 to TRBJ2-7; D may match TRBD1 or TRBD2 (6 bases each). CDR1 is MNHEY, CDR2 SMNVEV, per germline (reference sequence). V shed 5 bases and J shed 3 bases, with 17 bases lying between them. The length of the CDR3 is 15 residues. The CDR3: CASSLRGTTHYEQYF. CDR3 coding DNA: TGTGCCAGCAGTCTACGGGGGACAACTCACTACGAGCAGTACTTC.

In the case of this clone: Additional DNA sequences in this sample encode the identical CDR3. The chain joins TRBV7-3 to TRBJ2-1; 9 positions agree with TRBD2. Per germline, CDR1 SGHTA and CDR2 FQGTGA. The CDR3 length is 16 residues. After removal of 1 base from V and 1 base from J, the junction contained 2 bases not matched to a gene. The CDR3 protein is CASSLNSGSSYNEQFF. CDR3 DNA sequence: TGTGCCAGCAGCTTAAATAGCGGGAGTTCCTACAATGAGCAGTTCTTC.

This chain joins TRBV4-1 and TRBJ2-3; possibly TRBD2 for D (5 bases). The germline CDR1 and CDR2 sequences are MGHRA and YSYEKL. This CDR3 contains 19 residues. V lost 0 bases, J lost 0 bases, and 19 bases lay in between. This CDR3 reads CASSQEEWSRLASTDTQYF. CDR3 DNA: TGCGCCAGCAGCCAAGAGGAGTGGTCGCGTCTAGCTAGCACAGATACGCAGTATTTT.

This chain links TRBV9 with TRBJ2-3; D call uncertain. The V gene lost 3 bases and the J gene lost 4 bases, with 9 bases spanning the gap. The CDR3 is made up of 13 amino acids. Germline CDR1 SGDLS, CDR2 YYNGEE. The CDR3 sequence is CASSGYYSDTQYF. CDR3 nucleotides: TGTGCCAGCAGCGGCTACTATTCAGATACGCAGTATTTT.

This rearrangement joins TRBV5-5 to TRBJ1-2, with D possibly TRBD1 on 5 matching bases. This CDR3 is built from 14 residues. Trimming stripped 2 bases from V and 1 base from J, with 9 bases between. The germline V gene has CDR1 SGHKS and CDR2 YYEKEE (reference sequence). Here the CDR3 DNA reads TGTGCCAGCAGCTTAGGGGAATATAACTATGGCTACACCTTC. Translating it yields CASSLGEYNYGYTF.

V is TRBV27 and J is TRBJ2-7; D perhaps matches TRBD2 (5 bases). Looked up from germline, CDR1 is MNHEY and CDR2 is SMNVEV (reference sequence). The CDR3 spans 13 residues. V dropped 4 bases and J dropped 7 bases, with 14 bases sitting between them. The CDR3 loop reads CASSSGSPGEQYF. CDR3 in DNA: TGTGCCAGCAGTTCGGGGAGTCCAGGAGAGCAGTACTTC.

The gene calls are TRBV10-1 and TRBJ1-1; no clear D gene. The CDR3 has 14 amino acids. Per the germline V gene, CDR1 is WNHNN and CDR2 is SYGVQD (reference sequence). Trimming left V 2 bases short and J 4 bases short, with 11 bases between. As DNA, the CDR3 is TGCGCCAGCAGTGAGACCACTGGCGGCACTGAAGCTTTCTTT. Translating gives CASSETTGGTEAFF.

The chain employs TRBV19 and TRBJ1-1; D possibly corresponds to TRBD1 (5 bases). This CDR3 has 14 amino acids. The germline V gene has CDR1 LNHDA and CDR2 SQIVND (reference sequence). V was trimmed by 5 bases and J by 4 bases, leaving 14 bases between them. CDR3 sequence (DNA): TGTGCCAGTAGTCTGGAGGGGCGCGTCACTGAAGCTTTCTTT. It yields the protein CASSLEGRVTEAFF.

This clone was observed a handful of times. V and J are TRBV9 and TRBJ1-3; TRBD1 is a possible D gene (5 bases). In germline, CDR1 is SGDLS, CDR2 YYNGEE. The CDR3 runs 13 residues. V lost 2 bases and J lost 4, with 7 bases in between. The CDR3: CASSVDSGNTIYF. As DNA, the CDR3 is TGTGCCAGCAGCGTCGACAGCGGAAACACCATATATTTT.

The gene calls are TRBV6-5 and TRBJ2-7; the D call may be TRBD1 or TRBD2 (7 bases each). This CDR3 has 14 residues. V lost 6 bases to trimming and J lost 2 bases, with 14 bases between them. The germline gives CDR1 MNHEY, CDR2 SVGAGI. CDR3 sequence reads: CASRRSGGAYEQYF. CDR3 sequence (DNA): TGTGCCAGCAGGAGGTCAGGGGGGGCCTACGAGCAGTACTTC.

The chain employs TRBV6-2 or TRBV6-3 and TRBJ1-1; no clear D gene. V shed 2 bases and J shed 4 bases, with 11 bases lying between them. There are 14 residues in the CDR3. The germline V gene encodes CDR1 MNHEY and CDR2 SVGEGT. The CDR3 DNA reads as TGTGCCAGCAGTTACATTGACGGTGTCACTGAAGCTTTCTTT. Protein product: CASSYIDGVTEAFF.

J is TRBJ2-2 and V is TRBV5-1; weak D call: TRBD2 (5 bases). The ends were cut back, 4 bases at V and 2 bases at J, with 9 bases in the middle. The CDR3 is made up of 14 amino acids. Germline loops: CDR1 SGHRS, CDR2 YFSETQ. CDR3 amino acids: CASSPGRNTGELFF. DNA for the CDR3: TGCGCCAGCAGCCCGGGGAGAAACACCGGGGAGCTGTTTTTT.

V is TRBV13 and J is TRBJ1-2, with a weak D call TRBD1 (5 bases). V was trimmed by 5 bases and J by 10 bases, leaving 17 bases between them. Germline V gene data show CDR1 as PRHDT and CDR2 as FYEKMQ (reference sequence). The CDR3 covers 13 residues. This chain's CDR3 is CASSDPEDTHYTF. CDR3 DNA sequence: TGTGCCAGCAGCGACCCGGAGGACACTCACTACACCTTC.

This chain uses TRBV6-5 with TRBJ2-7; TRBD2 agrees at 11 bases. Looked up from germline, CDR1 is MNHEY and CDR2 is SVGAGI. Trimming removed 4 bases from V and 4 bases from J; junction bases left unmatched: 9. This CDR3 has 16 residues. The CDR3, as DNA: TGTGCCAGCAGTTTCTTCGGGACTAGCGGTAGTTACGAGCAGTACTTC. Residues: CASSFFGTSGSYEQYF.

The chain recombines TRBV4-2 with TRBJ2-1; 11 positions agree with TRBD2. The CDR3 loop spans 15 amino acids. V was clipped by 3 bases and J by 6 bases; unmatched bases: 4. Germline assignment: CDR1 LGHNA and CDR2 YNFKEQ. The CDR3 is CASSHILAGGNEQFF. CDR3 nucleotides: TGTGCCAGCAGCCATATCCTAGCGGGAGGCAATGAGCAGTTCTTC.

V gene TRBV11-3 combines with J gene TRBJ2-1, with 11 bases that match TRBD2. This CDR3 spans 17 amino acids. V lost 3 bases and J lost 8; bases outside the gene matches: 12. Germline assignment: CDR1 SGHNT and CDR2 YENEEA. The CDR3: CASSLTSGTIAEDEQFF. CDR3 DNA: TGTGCCAGCAGCTTGACTAGCGGGACTATAGCGGAGGATGAGCAGTTCTTC.

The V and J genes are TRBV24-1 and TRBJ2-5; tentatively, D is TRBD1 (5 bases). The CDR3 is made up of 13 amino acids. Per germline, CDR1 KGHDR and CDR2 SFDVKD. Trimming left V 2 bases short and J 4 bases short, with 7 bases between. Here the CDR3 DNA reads TGTGCCACCAGTGATTCCCAGGGAGAGACCCAGTACTTC. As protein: CATSDSQGETQYF.

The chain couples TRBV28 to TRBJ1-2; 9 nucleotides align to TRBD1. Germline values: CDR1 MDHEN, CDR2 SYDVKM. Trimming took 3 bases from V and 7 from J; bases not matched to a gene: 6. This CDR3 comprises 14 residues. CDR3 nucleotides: TGTGCCAGCAGTTTTGGACAGGGGAGTGGTGGCTACACCTTC. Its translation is CASSFGQGSGGYTF.

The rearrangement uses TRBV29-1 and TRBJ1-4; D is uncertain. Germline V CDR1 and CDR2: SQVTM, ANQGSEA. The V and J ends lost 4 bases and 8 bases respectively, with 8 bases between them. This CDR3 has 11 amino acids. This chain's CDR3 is CSVGSGEKLFF. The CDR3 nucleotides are TGCAGCGTTGGGAGCGGGGAAAAACTGTTTTTT.

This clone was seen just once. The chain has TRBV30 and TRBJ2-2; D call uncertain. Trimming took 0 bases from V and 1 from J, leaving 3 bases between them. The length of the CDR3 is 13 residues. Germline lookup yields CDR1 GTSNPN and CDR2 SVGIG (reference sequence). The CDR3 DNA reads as TGTGCCTGGAGTGTCATGAACACCGGGGAGCTGTTTTTT. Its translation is CAWSVMNTGELFF.

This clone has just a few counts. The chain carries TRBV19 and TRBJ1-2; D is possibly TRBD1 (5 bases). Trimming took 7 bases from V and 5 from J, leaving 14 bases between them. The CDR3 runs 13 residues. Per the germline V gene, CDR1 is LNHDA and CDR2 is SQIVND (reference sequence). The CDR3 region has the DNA TGTGCCAGTACCCCGGGGGTCCAGTATGGCTACACCTTC. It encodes CASTPGVQYGYTF.

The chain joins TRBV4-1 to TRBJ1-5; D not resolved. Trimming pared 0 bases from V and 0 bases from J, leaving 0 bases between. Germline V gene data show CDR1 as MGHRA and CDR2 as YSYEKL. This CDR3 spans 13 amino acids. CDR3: CASSQDSNQPQHF. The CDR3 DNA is TGCGCCAGCAGCCAAGATAGCAATCAGCCCCAGCATTTT.

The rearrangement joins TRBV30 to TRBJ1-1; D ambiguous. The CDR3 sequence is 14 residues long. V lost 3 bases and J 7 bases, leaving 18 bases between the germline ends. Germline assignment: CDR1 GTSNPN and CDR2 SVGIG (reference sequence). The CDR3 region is CAWRHGVSGHEAFF. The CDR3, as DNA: TGTGCCTGGAGACATGGGGTCTCAGGTCATGAAGCTTTCTTT.

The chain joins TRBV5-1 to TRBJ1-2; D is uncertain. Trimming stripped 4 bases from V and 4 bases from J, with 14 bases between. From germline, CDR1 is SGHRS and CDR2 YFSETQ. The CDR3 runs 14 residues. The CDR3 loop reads CASSTTPTPYGYTF. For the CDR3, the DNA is TGCGCCAGCAGCACGACCCCTACCCCCTATGGCTACACCTTC.

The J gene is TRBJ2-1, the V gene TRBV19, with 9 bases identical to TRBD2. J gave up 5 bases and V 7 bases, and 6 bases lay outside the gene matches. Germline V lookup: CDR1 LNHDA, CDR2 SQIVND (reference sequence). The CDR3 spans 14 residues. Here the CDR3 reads CASNLAGAHNEQFF. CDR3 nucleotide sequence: TGTGCCAGTAACTTAGCGGGAGCCCACAATGAGCAGTTCTTC.